Listed here is a single T cell receptor (beta chain). Its specificity is not known. The data derive from a study of T cells after yellow fever vaccination. About the study: The authors prepared low-cell-number fractions using SMART-Seq v4 Ultra Low Input.

Study-wide points: The booster saw the reappearance of most primary-vaccination clones (around 96% CD4, roughly 90% CD8). Only a minor proportion of clonotypes was detected across both CD4 and CD8 compartments.

TCRdb redid the calling of the 5' RACE reads with MiXCR, one entry per CDR3 protein. The sample includes under 300,000 distinct CDR3 sequences, over 10% of them seen just once. This CDR3 comprises 14 residues. V was trimmed by 9 bases and J by 1 base, leaving 14 bases between them. Germline V lookup: CDR1 LNHDA, CDR2 SQIVND (reference sequence). The chain recombines TRBV19 with TRBJ2-3, with D maybe TRBD2 (5 bases). The material was CD4+ T cells sorted from PBMCs, obtained 45 days after the yellow fever booster vaccination. The receptor was isolated from a man aged 25-40 years who received the YFV17D yellow fever vaccine. This CDR3 is CASMTTDRTDTQYF. In nucleotides, the CDR3 is TGTGCCAGCATGACTACAGACCGCACAGATACGCAGTATTTT.